The 28 T cell receptor beta chains in this list originate from one sample, sequenced in a study of OX40 agonist ivuxolimab in advanced cancers. Sequencing was performed with immunoSEQ multiplex PCR; in TCRdb, only in-frame clones are kept and a portion is missing. The sample includes approximately 90,000 clones, 89% seen only once; the top ten take roughly 0.33%. The sequenced sample was CD4+ or CD8+ T cells sorted from blood, obtained in a trial of the OX40 agonist ivuxolimab. Receptor source: an adult with an advanced solid tumor such as melanoma, head and neck, liver or kidney cancer.

The gene calls are TRBV4-1 and TRBJ2-1, with a tentative D call TRBD1 (5 bases). Germline lookup yields CDR1 MGHRA and CDR2 YSYEKL. The germline V and J ends were trimmed by 0 bases and 2 bases, with 14 bases remaining between them. The CDR3 consists of 17 residues. The CDR3 sequence is CASSQDLRDPTYNEQFF. The CDR3 DNA follows: TGCGCCAGCAGCCAAGATCTCAGGGATCCGACCTACAATGAGCAGTTCTTC.

The J gene is TRBJ2-2, the V gene TRBV30, with D tentatively TRBD1 (5 bases). The CDR3 consists of 11 residues. Trimming pared 3 bases from V and 8 bases from J, leaving 7 bases between. Per germline, CDR1 GTSNPN and CDR2 SVGIG (reference sequence). CDR3 sequence (DNA): TGTGCCTGGAGCGCAGGGGGGGAGCTGTTTTTT. It yields the protein CAWSAGGELFF.

The V call is TRBV25-1, the J call TRBJ2-7; TRBD1 is a possible D gene (7 bases). Germline CDR1 MGHDK, CDR2 SYGVNS. V was clipped by 5 bases and J by 2 bases, with 13 bases between them. The CDR3 runs to 14 residues. The CDR3: CASSSRGAPYEQYF. CDR3 nucleotide sequence: TGTGCCAGCAGTTCCAGGGGGGCTCCCTACGAGCAGTACTTC.

The chain recombines TRBV27 with TRBJ2-1; possible D gene TRBD1, 6 bases. The CDR3 runs 13 residues. The V end lost 0 bases, the J end lost 6 bases, and 6 bases lay between the germline ends. The germline V gene encodes CDR1 MNHEY and CDR2 SMNVEV (reference sequence). The CDR3 DNA is TGTGCCAGCAGTTTATCAGGGGGCAATGAGCAGTTCTTC. It specifies CASSLSGGNEQFF.

The gene calls are TRBV7-8 and TRBJ1-2; D is unclear. With 1 base removed from V and 3 bases from J, the gap between germline ends came to 9 bases. Germline V gene sequence: CDR1 SGHVS, CDR2 FQNEAQ. This CDR3 has 14 residues. CDR3 protein: CASSLDLGDYGYTF. The CDR3 DNA is TGTGCCAGCAGCTTAGATCTGGGAGACTATGGCTACACCTTC.

This chain connects TRBV19 to TRBJ1-1, with 8 bases that match TRBD1. Trimming cost V 4 bases and J 1 base; bases outside gene matches: 5. There are 15 residues in the CDR3. From germline, CDR1 is LNHDA and CDR2 SQIVND (reference sequence). The CDR3 here is CASSTTGDTNTEAFF. In DNA form, the CDR3 reads TGTGCCAGTAGTACGACAGGGGACACGAACACTGAAGCTTTCTTT.

CDR3 loop: CASSLTGGTYNEQFF. The CDR3 DNA is TGTGCCAGCAGTCTTACAGGGGGGACCTACAATGAGCAGTTCTTC. The chain joins TRBV9 to TRBJ2-1; TRBD1 aligns across 8 bases. The J segment lost 2 bases and the V segment lost 5 bases, leaving 6 bases of the junction unmatched. CDR1 and CDR2 from the germline V gene are SGDLS and YYNGEE. The CDR3 spans 15 residues.

The chain employs TRBV27 and TRBJ2-2, with 8 bases lining up with TRBD1. Trimming removed 6 bases from V and 5 bases from J; junction bases left unmatched: 5. This CDR3 contains 14 residues. Per germline, CDR1 MNHEY and CDR2 SMNVEV (reference sequence). Here the CDR3 reads CASRDRVRTGELFF. As DNA, the CDR3 is TGTGCCAGCAGGGACAGGGTGAGGACCGGGGAGCTGTTTTTT.

The gene calls are TRBV5-6 and TRBJ2-7; D may be TRBD2 (6 bases). The germline V gene encodes CDR1 SGHDT and CDR2 YYEEEE. The CDR3 contains 14 residues. Trimming pared 4 bases from V and 3 bases from J, leaving 14 bases between. The CDR3 DNA follows: TGTGCCAGCAGCCTCGGGACTGGCATCTACGAGCAGTACTTC. Translating it yields CASSLGTGIYEQYF.

This rearrangement joins TRBV5-6 to TRBJ2-7, with TRBD1 matching 9 bases. The CDR3 is made up of 16 amino acids. Per germline, CDR1 SGHDT and CDR2 YYEEEE. V gave up 5 bases and J gave up 2 bases; unmatched junction bases: 11. The CDR3, as DNA: TGTGCCAGCAGACAACTTCTCCGGGACAGGGCCTACGAGCAGTACTTC. Amino acid sequence: CASRQLLRDRAYEQYF. The complete variable domain, with remaining parts taken from reference TRBV5-6 and TRBJ2-7, reads DAGVTQSPTHLIKTRGQQVTLRCSPKSGHDTVSWYQQALGQGPQFIFQYYEEEERQRGNFPDRFSGHQFPNYSSELNVNALLLGDSALYLCASRQLLRDRAYEQYFGPGTRLTVT.

The J gene is TRBJ2-2, the V gene TRBV29-1; D is perhaps TRBD1 (7 bases). Trimming left V 4 bases short and J 6 bases short, with 15 bases between. Looked up from germline, CDR1 is SQVTM and CDR2 is ANQGSEA. The CDR3 spans 14 residues. CDR3: CSVGGTETAGELFF. CDR3 in DNA: TGCAGCGTTGGCGGGACAGAGACGGCCGGGGAGCTGTTTTTT.

The chain joins TRBV12-1 to TRBJ1-5; TRBD1 is taken as the D call from the table, unchecked against the DNA. TRBV12-1 is deemed a pseudogene. CDR3 length: 16 amino acids. The CDR3 loop reads CASTTSPGVSNQPQHF. CDR3 DNA: TGTGCCAGCACCACATCCCCAGGTGTTAGCAATCAGCCCCAGCATTTT.

The chain recombines TRBV6-6 with TRBJ2-5; 9 bases map to TRBD1. This CDR3 has 15 amino acids. V trimming: 5 bases; J trimming: 4 bases; junction bases outside the gene matches: 8. Germline V lookup: CDR1 MNHNY, CDR2 SVGAGI (reference sequence). CDR3 in DNA: TGTGCCAGCAGTCTCGTAACAGGGGGCCCAGAGACCCAGTACTTC. Encoded protein: CASSLVTGGPETQYF.

The J gene is TRBJ2-2, the V gene TRBV6-5; 10 nucleotides line up with TRBD1. This CDR3 contains 14 residues. V shed 2 bases and J 6 bases; nucleotides not matched to a gene: 0. Germline CDR1 MNHEY, CDR2 SVGAGI. CDR3 region: CASSYGTGAGELFF. The CDR3 nucleotides are TGTGCCAGCAGTTACGGGACAGGGGCCGGGGAGCTGTTTTTT.

V gene TRBV5-6 combines with J gene TRBJ1-1; D may be TRBD1 (6 bases). Germline CDR1 reads SGHDT; CDR2 reads YYEEEE. There are 13 residues in the CDR3. V lost 0 bases to trimming and J lost 5 bases, with 8 bases between them. CDR3 region: CASSLDRVTEAFF. The CDR3 nucleotides are TGTGCCAGCAGCTTGGACAGGGTTACTGAAGCTTTCTTT.

The rearrangement uses TRBV5-8 and TRBJ1-1; 9 nucleotides line up with TRBD1. The germline CDR1 and CDR2 sequences are SGHTS and YDEGEE. V trimming: 4 bases; J trimming: 5 bases; junction bases outside the gene matches: 6. The CDR3 loop spans 14 amino acids. The CDR3 DNA is TGTGCCAGCAGCCCCGGGACAGGGATAACTGAAGCTTTCTTT. Its translation: CASSPGTGITEAFF. The complete variable domain, with remaining parts taken from reference TRBV5-8 and TRBJ1-1, reads EAGVTQSPTHLIKTRGQQATLRCSPISGHTSVYWYQQALGLGLQFLLWYDEGEERNRGNFPPRFSGRQFPNYSSELNVNALELEDSALYLCASSPGTGITEAFFGQGTRLTVV.

CDR3 bases: TGCAGTGCTTACTCGGGAGATACGCAGTATTTT. Translation gives CSAYSGDTQYF. This chain uses TRBV20-1 with TRBJ2-3; no reliable D call. Per the germline V gene, CDR1 is DFQATT and CDR2 is SNEGSKA (reference sequence). V was cut by 5 bases and J by 5 bases, with 8 bases left in between. The CDR3 spans 11 residues.

V usage is TRBV13 and J usage is TRBJ2-7; TRBD1 agrees at 8 bases. Germline CDR1 is PRHDT and CDR2 is FYEKMQ (reference sequence). The V gene end was trimmed by 5 bases and the J gene end by 6 bases; junction bases not matched to a gene: 12. The CDR3 loop spans 15 amino acids. CDR3 DNA sequence: TGTGCCAGCAGCCTTACCATACAGGGGGTTAGCGAGCAGTACTTC. Encoded protein: CASSLTIQGVSEQYF.

The rearrangement uses TRBV7-3 and TRBJ1-1; tentatively, D is TRBD1 (6 bases). The CDR3 is made up of 13 amino acids. Germline V CDR1 and CDR2: SGHTA, FQGTGA. V gave up 4 bases and J gave up 4 bases, with 10 bases separating them. The CDR3 coding sequence is TGTGCCAGCAGCTCAGGGGTTGGCACTGAAGCTTTCTTT. It yields the protein CASSSGVGTEAFF.

J is TRBJ2-5 and V is TRBV19; D is ambiguous. The CDR3 is 13 amino acids. V shed 4 bases and J shed 1 base, with 7 bases lying between them. Germline CDR1 and CDR2: LNHDA and SQIVND (reference sequence). CDR3 residues: CASSTLTQETQYF. The CDR3 DNA sequence: TGTGCCAGTAGTACTCTGACCCAAGAGACCCAGTACTTC.

This chain connects TRBV7-8 to TRBJ2-1; D is undetermined. Germline V gene sequence: CDR1 SGHVS, CDR2 FQNEAQ. V was shortened by 7 bases and J by 6 bases, with 19 bases between the two germline ends. The CDR3 has 15 amino acids. The CDR3 loop is CASISDASASNEQFF. The CDR3 DNA reads as TGTGCCAGCATTAGTGACGCTAGTGCCAGCAATGAGCAGTTCTTC.

This chain joins TRBV9 and TRBJ1-2, with D maybe TRBD1 (6 bases). Germline values: CDR1 SGDLS, CDR2 YYNGEE. V lost 1 base to trimming and J lost 7 bases, with 11 bases between them. This CDR3 comprises 13 residues. CDR3 protein: CASSVYTGSGYTF. The DNA of the CDR3 is TGTGCCAGCAGCGTATATACAGGGAGTGGCTACACCTTC.

This sequence joins TRBV27 and TRBJ1-1, with D tentatively TRBD1 (6 bases). Trimming left V 6 bases short and J 5 bases short, with 16 bases between. This CDR3 is 14 amino acids long. CDR1 is MNHEY and CDR2 is SMNVEV in the germline V gene (reference sequence). CDR3 in DNA: TGTGCCAGCAGCGCCCTCGGGGGGCCGACTGAAGCTTTCTTT. The encoded protein is CASSALGGPTEAFF.

The rearrangement joins TRBV5-4 to TRBJ1-2, with D perhaps matching TRBD1 (5 bases). V shed 4 bases and J shed 4 bases, with 17 bases lying between them. CDR3 length: 15 amino acids. The germline CDR1 and CDR2 sequences are SGHNT and YYREEE (reference sequence). CDR3 in amino acids: CASSLPGGISYGYTF. The CDR3, as DNA: TGTGCCAGCAGCCTCCCGGGGGGGATTAGCTATGGCTACACCTTC.

V gene TRBV27 combines with J gene TRBJ2-2; D remains unclear. V lost 3 bases to trimming and J lost 6 bases, with 8 bases between them. Germline CDR1 MNHEY, CDR2 SMNVEV (reference sequence). The CDR3 contains 13 residues. CDR3 amino acids: CASSFSASGELFF. For the CDR3, the DNA is TGTGCCAGCAGTTTCTCTGCATCCGGGGAGCTGTTTTTT.

The rearrangement uses TRBV19 and TRBJ2-5; 8 bases agree with TRBD1. Germline V gene data show CDR1 as LNHDA and CDR2 as SQIVND (reference sequence). V lost 3 bases to trimming and J lost 4 bases; unmatched junction nucleotides: 7. The CDR3 spans 15 residues. DNA for the CDR3: TGTGCCAGTAGTATGGCGGACAGGGTCCCAGAGACCCAGTACTTC. Protein product: CASSMADRVPETQYF.

The chain has TRBV30 and TRBJ2-2; no clear D. Germline CDR1 is GTSNPN and CDR2 is SVGIG (reference sequence). V was clipped by 4 bases and J by 0 bases, with 12 bases between them. The CDR3 length is 15 residues. CDR3 amino acids: CAWTRYATNTGELFF. CDR3 sequence (DNA): TGTGCCTGGACGCGCTACGCTACGAACACCGGGGAGCTGTTTTTT.

The chain employs TRBV19 and TRBJ1-2, with TRBD1 identical over 7 bases. Germline-derived CDR1 and CDR2 are LNHDA and SQIVND (reference sequence). J was trimmed by 4 bases and V by 3 bases; bases with no gene match: 11. The CDR3 is 16 residues long. The CDR3 spells CASSMGQLKVSYGYTF. The CDR3 nucleotides read TGTGCCAGTAGTATGGGACAGTTGAAGGTTTCCTATGGCTACACCTTC.